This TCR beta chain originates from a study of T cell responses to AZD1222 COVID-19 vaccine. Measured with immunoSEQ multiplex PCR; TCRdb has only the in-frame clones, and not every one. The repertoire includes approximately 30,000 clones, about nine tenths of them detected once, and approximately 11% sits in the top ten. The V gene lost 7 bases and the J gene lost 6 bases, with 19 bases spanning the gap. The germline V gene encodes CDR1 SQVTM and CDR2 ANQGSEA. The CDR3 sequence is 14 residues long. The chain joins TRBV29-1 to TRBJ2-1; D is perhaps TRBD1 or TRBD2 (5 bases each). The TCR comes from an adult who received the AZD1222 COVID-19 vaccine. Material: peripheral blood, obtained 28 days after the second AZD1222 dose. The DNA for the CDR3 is TGCAGCGCCGAGGGGCAGGGAACCCCCAATGAGCAGTTCTTC. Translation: CSAEGQGTPNEQFF.